The source of this T cell receptor beta chain is a study of cytomegalovirus exposure and HLA in healthy donors. This CDR3 comprises 16 residues. Germline trimming cut 2 bases from V and 7 bases from J; bases unmatched to any gene: 7. CDR1 and CDR2 from the germline V gene are SGHAT and FQDESV (reference sequence). This clone was counted a few times. Its specificity is not known. The PCR used 60 Vbeta and 13 Jbeta primers. Sequenced by immunoSEQ multiplex PCR; TCRdb stores in-frame clones only, minus some. The sample holds roughly 150,000 clones, 66% seen once. Overall study findings and caveats: The study flagged roughly 150 TCR beta chains as cytomegalovirus-associated.

This receptor was taken from a human donor in good health. The rearrangement links TRBV11-1 to TRBJ2-2; 10 bases agree with TRBD1. Sequenced input: PBMCs. The chain's CDR3 is CASSLSLDRGLGELFF. CDR3 nucleotides: TGTGCCAGCAGCTTATCTCTCGACAGGGGGCTCGGGGAGCTGTTTTTT. Using reference TRBV11-1 and TRBJ2-2 for the parts outside the CDR3, the full variable domain is EAEVAQSPRYKITEKSQAVAFWCDPISGHATLYWYRQILGQGPELLVQFQDESVVDDSQLPKDRFSAERLKGVDSTLKIQPAELGDSAMYLCASSLSLDRGLGELFFGEGSRLTVL.